This T cell receptor beta chain was obtained from a study of lymphopenia after photon versus proton radiotherapy. Study-wide findings and caveats: Relative stability marked proton patients; photon patients lost diversity and naive cells. Post-nadir TCR diversity decline inversely tracked overall survival among those who died. Oligoclonal CD8+ Temra expansion after nadir drove photon patients' diversity drop.

Profiling relied on immunoSEQ multiplex PCR, and the TCRdb table lists in-frame clones only, not all of them. The table has roughly 150,000 clones, 70% to 90% seen once. A remark on this clone: As yet, its antigen is unknown.

The sequence was obtained from a man aged 45-65 years with gastric cancer. The sample was peripheral blood, taken from a patient treated with photon-based radiotherapy.

Written as DNA, the CDR3 is TGTGCCATCAGTGAACGGGACAGCTATGGCTACACCTTC. Its translation is CAISERDSYGYTF. The chain has TRBV10-3 and TRBJ1-2; TRBD1 matches at 7 bases. The germline V gene has CDR1 ENHRY and CDR2 SYGVKD. With V trimmed by 3 bases and J by 4 bases, 2 bases remained unmatched. This CDR3 region has 13 residues.